The clone carrying this TCR beta chain was observed a few times. The CDR3 runs to 14 residues. Germline values: CDR1 KGHDR, CDR2 SFDVKD. This sample stems from a study of blood T cells in healthy people across ages. Together with a sample-barcoded 5' primer, a J-beta primer mix was included in a second PCR lasting roughly 6 to 12 cycles. TCRdb re-analysed the 5' RACE reads in MiXCR, keeping a single row per CDR3 protein. The profile shows 950,000 to 1,200,000 distinct CDR3 sequences, around two fifths of them singletons. Healthy Caucasian individuals from Russia aged about 6 to 100 were enrolled as donors.

The sequencing input was blood. This TCR came from a man aged 18 to 30 in good health. The chain is built from TRBV24-1 and TRBJ2-1; D ambiguous. The J call may be mistaken, given a closer DNA end match to TRBJ2-7. The CDR3 region has the DNA TGTGCCACCAGTGCCAGCAGCTCCTACAATGAGCAGTACTTC. Its translation: CATSASSSYNEQYF.